This TCR beta chain was captured in a study of early T cells in non-severe SARS-CoV-2 infection (dated by TCRdb to about 2021). Study-wide context: TCR sequencing used bulk RNA from unsorted whole blood, so alpha and beta chains could not be paired.

The investigation overall reported the following: VDJdb matching was skewed toward anti-spike CD8 responses, so virus-specific expansions were likely underestimated and private and CD4 specificities were missed.

This clonotype was seen many times. The antigen this receptor binds is unknown. No base quality values were provided; no much bigger clone lies one nucleotide off. Set within a cohort of healthcare workers in London, UK, this nested case-control study involved weekly PCR testing of nasopharyngeal swabs along with blood sampling. Healthcare workers were enrolled in the week of the UK lockdown, from 23 to 31 March 2020, and were followed every week for up to roughly 15 weeks. The method behind the library was 5' RACE. The instrument given in TCRdb is NextSeq 500. Unique molecular identifiers were attached to individual cDNA molecules in the TCR library protocol so that sequencing error and PCR bias could be corrected. Both TCR alpha and beta chains were sequenced, and tight co-correlation was observed between alpha and beta sequence abundances in each sample. In the authors' own workflow: V gene, J gene and CDR3 annotation of TCR sequences was performed with Decombinator V4. TCRs were defined as expanded if a significant change between any two time points was detected under a Poisson model with p below 0.0001. TCR abundances were normalised to the total number of TCRs sequenced per sample and expressed as counts per million. MAIT TCRs were defined by TRAV1-2 paired with TRAJ12, TRAJ20 or TRAJ33, and iNKT TCRs by TRAV10 paired with TRAJ18. VDJdb, accessed on 1 November 2021, was searched for TCRs annotated for CMV, EBV and SARS-CoV-2, and TCRs annotated for more than one antigen were excluded. In-frame beta chains were kept once TCRdb had trimmed the public reads at Q25 with fastp and called clones with MiXCR. Each entry is one CDR3 protein sequence, shown with its most common DNA and genes. TCRdb's processing, not the authors', yielded these V and J calls. The table for this sample lists about 83,000 distinct CDR3 sequences; about 10% of them were counted only once. The ten largest clonotypes hold over 7.5% of the sample.

Taken from cysteine to phenylalanine, the CDR3 has 15 residues. CDR3 DNA only is kept here, 45 bases in frame from base 1. The junction shows trimming of 7 bases on V and 4 bases on J, plus 16 bases between the germline ends. CDR1 and CDR2 were assigned from the germline V gene as MNHNS and SASEGT. The TCR was taken from an adult who was a healthcare worker with PCR-confirmed SARS-CoV-2 infection or an uninfected control (not recorded which). Recombination joined TRBV6-1 with TRBJ2-2; possibly the D gene is TRBD1, per 5 matching bases. Sequenced here: whole blood, sampled at baseline. In nucleotide form, the sequence is TGTGCCAGCACCCCGACGGCAGGGATCACCGGGGAGCTGTTTTTT. Translated, it gives CASTPTAGITGELFF.